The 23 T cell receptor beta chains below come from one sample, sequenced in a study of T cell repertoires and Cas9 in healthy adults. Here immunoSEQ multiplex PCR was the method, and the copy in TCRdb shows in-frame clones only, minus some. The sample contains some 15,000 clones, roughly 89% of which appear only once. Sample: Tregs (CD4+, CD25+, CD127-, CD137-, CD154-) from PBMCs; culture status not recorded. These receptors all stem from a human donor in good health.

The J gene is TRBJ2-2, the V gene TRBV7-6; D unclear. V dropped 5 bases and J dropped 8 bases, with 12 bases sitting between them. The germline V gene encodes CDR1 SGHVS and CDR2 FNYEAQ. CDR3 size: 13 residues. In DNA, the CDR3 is TGTGCCAGCAGCCTTACCCGCTTTGGGGAGCTGTTTTTT. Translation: CASSLTRFGELFF.

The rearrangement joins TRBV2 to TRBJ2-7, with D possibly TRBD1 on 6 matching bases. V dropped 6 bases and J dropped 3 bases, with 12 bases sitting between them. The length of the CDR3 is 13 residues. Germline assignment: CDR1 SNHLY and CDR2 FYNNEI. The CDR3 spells CASRAGEFYEQYF. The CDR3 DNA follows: TGTGCCAGCAGGGCAGGGGAGTTCTACGAGCAGTACTTC.

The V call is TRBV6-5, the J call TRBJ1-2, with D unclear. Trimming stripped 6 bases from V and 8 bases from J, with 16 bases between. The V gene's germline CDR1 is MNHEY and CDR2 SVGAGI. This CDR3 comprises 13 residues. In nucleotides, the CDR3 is TGTGCCAGCAGCCCCGGGGTCGGCGGCGGCTACACCTTC. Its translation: CASSPGVGGGYTF.

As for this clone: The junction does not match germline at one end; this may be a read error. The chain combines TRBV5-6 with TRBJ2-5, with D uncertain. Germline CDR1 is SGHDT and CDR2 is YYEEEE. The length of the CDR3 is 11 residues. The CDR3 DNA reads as TGTGCCGGCAGCTTGGGTGAGGCCCAGTACTTC. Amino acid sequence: CAGSLGEAQYF.

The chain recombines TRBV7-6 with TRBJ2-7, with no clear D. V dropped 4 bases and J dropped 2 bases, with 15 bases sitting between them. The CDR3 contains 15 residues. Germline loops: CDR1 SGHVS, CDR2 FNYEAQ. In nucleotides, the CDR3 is TGTGCCAGCAGCTACGGAAGCTCGATTACCTACGAGCAGTACTTC. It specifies CASSYGSSITYEQYF.

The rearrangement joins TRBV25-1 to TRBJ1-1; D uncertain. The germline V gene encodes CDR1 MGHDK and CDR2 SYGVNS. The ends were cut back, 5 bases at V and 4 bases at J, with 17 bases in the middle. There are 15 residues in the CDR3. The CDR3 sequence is CASSSSLRRGTEAFF. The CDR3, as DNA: TGTGCCAGCAGTAGTTCCTTAAGGCGGGGCACTGAAGCTTTCTTT.

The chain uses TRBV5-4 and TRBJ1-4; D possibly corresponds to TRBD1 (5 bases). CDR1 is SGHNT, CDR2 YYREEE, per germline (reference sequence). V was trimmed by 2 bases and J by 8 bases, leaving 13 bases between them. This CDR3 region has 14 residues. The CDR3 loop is CASSLDSYPEKLFF. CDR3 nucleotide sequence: TGTGCCAGCAGCTTAGACAGTTACCCCGAAAAACTGTTTTTT.

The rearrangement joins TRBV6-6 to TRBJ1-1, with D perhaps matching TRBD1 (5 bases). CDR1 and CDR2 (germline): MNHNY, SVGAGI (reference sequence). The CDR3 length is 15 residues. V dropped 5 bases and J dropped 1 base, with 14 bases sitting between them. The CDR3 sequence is CASSVIRDGNTEAFF. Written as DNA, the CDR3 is TGTGCCAGCAGTGTAATCAGGGATGGGAACACTGAAGCTTTCTTT.

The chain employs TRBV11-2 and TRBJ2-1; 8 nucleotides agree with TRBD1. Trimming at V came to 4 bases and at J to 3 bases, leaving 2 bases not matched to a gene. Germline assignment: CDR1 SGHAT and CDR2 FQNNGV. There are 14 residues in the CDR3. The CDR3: CASSSGQGYNEQFF. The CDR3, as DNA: TGTGCCAGCAGCTCCGGACAGGGCTACAATGAGCAGTTCTTC.

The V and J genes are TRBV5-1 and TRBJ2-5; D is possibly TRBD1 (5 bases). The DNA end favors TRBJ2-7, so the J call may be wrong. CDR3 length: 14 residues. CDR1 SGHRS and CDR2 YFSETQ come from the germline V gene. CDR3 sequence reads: CASSLEDSSYEQYF. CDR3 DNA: TGCGCCAGCAGCTTGGAAGACAGCTCCTACGAGCAGTACTTC.

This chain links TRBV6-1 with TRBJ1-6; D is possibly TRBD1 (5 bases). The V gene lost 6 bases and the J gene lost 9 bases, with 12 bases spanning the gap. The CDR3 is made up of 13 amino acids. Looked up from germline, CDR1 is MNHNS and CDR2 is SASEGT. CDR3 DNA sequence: TGTGCCAGCAGCGGCAGGGAATTTTCACCCCTCCACTTT. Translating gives CASSGREFSPLHF.

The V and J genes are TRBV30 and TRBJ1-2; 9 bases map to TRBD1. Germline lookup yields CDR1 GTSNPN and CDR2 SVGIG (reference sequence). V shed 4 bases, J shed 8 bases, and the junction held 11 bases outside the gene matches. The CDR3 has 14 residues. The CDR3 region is CAWTPTGGDGGYTF. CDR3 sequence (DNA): TGTGCCTGGACCCCTACAGGGGGCGATGGGGGCTACACCTTC.

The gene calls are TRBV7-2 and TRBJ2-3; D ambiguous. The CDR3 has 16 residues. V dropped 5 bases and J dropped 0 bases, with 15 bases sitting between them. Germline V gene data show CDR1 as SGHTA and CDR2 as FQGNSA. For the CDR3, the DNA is TGTGCCAGCAGCGTAACTACTGGAGCTAGCACAGATACGCAGTATTTT. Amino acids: CASSVTTGASTDTQYF.

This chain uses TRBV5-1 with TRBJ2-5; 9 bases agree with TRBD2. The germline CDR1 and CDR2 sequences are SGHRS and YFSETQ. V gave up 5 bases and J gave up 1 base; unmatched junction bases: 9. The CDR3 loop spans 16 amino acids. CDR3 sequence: CASSPGRGGPQETQYF. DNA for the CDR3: TGCGCCAGCAGTCCCGGGCGGGGGGGACCCCAAGAGACCCAGTACTTC. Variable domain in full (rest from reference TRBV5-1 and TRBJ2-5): KAGVTQTPRYLIKTRGQQVTLSCSPISGHRSVSWYQQTPGQGLQFLFEYFSETQRNKGNFPGRFSGRQFSNSRSEMNVSTLELGDSALYLCASSPGRGGPQETQYFGPGTRLLVL.

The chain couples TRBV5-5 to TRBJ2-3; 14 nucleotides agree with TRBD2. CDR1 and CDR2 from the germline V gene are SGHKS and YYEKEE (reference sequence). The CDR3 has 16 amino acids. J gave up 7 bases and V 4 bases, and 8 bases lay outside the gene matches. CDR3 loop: CASSLRLAGGPNTQYF. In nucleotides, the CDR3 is TGTGCCAGCAGCCTAAGACTAGCGGGGGGGCCTAATACGCAGTATTTT.

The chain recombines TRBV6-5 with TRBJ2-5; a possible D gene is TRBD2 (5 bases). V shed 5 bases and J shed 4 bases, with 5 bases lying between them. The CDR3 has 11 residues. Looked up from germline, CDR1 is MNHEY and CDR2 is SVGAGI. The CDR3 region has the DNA TGTGCCAGCAGTGAGGGAGAGACCCAGTACTTC. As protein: CASSEGETQYF.

Here the CDR3 reads CASRDVRNTEAFF. In DNA, the CDR3 is TGCGCCAGCAGAGACGTTAGGAACACTGAAGCTTTCTTT. The V gene is TRBV5-1, the J gene TRBJ1-1; D remains ambiguous. V was shortened by 5 bases and J by 1 base, with 9 bases between the two germline ends. CDR1 and CDR2 from the germline V gene are SGHRS and YFSETQ. The CDR3 extends over 13 amino acids.

The chain's CDR3 is CASSISGRGYGYTF. CDR3 DNA sequence: TGTGCCAGTAGTATTTCGGGCAGAGGCTATGGCTACACCTTC. This sequence joins TRBV19 and TRBJ1-2; D not certain. V was cut by 3 bases and J by 4 bases, with 12 bases left in between. Germline V CDR1 and CDR2: LNHDA, SQIVND (reference sequence). The CDR3 has 14 residues.

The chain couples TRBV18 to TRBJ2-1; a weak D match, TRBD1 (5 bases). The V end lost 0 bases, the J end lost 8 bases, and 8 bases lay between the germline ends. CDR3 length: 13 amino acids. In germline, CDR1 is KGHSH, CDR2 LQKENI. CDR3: CASSPPGQDEQFF. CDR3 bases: TGTGCCAGCTCACCACCGGGGCAGGATGAGCAGTTCTTC.

CDR3 loop: CASSLYLDQGDNSPLHF. CDR3 in DNA: TGTGCCAGCAGTTTATATCTTGACCAGGGCGATAATTCACCCCTCCACTTT. This chain links TRBV28 with TRBJ1-6, with TRBD1 as a possible D gene (5 bases). The CDR3 has 17 residues. The germline V and J ends were trimmed by 1 base and 5 bases, with 15 bases remaining between them. Per the germline V gene, CDR1 is MDHEN and CDR2 is SYDVKM.

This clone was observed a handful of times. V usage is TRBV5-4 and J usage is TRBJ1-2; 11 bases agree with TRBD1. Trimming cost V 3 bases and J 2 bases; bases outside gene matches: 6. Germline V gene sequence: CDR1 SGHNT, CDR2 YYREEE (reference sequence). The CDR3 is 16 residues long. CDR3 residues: CASSWTGGQPNYGYTF. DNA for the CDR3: TGTGCCAGCAGCTGGACAGGGGGCCAACCGAACTATGGCTACACCTTC.

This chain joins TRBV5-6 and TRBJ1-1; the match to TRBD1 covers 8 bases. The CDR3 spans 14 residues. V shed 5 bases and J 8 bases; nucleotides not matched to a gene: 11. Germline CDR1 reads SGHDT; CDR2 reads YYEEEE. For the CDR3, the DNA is TGTGCCAGCAGTAGAGGGACAGGACTACCCGAAGCTTTCTTT. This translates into CASSRGTGLPEAFF. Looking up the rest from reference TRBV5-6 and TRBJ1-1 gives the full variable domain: DAGVTQSPTHLIKTRGQQVTLRCSPKSGHDTVSWYQQALGQGPQFIFQYYEEEERQRGNFPDRFSGHQFPNYSSELNVNALLLGDSALYLCASSRGTGLPEAFFGQGTRLTVV.

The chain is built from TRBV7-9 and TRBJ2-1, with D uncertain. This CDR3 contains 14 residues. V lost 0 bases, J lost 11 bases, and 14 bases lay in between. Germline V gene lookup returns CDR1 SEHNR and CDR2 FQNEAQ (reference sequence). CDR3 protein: CASSLAVNGPKQFF. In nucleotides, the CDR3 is TGTGCCAGCAGCTTAGCGGTAAATGGGCCAAAGCAGTTCTTC.